This is a list of T cell receptor beta chains from one sample in a study of blood T cells in healthy people across ages. MiXCR was run by TCRdb on the 5' RACE reads, yielding one entry per CDR3 protein. The sample lists 750,000 to 950,000 distinct CDR3 sequences; around 25% were seen once. Another study also made use of these data, one on T cells of mothers and their children.

Specimen: blood. Source of these receptors: a boy between 10 and 17 years old in good health. The CDR3 runs from the conserved cysteine through the conserved F or W. Fields, in order: clone size, J gene, V gene, D gene, CDR3 DNA, CDR3 protein. D genes are given only for firm matches. Clone size is stated in some rows and not others, as once, few, many or a class when expanded.

-	TRBJ1-2	TRBV5-1	TRBD1	TGCGCCAGCAGCCGGGACAGTGTCTATGGCTACACCTTC	CASSRDSVYGYTF
few	TRBJ2-3	TRBV12-3/TRBV12-4	-	TGTGCCAGCAGACCTGTGGCTCCCAAGTTAGATACGCAGTATTTT	CASRPVAPKLDTQYF
-	TRBJ2-4	TRBV29-1	TRBD1	TGCAGCGTTGCCACAGGGGAGATAGCCAAAAACATTCAGTACTTC	CSVATGEIAKNIQYF
few	TRBJ2-7	TRBV6-5	-	TGTGCCAGCAGTTACTCTTCGAATTTGGGTGACAGCACCTACGAGCAGTACTTC	CASSYSSNLGDSTYEQYF
few	TRBJ1-1	TRBV7-9	-	TGTGCCAGCAGCCAGAGACAGGCCATGAACACTGAAGCTTTCTTT	CASSQRQAMNTEAFF
few	TRBJ2-3	TRBV7-2	TRBD2	TGTGCCAGCAGCTCCTTAGCGGGCGCTAGCACAGATACGCAGTATTTT	CASSSLAGASTDTQYF
-	TRBJ1-2	TRBV27	-	TGTGCCAGCAGTTTGCGCAGCCGTTCAGACTACACCTTC	CASSLRSRSDYTF
-	TRBJ1-1	TRBV3-1	-	TGTGCCAGCAGCCGCCCCCCGCCCAACACTGAAGCTTTCTTT	CASSRPPPNTEAFF
-	TRBJ2-2	TRBV20-1	TRBD2	TGCAGTGCTCAGCGGGGGGGCCCGCCCACCGGGGAGCTGTTTTTT	CSAQRGGPPTGELFF
few	TRBJ1-4	TRBV6-5	TRBD1	TGTGCCAGCGGACGAATCAGACAGGGTTTTGAAAAACTGTTTTTT	CASGRIRQGFEKLFF
once	TRBJ2-5	TRBV27	TRBD2	TGTGCCAGCAGACCAAGACTAGCGGAGACCCAGTACTTC	CASRPRLAETQYF
-	TRBJ1-4	TRBV30	-	TGTGCCTGGAGACTGGCAGTTAATGAAAAACTGTTTTTT	CAWRLAVNEKLFF
few	TRBJ2-7	TRBV12-3/TRBV12-4	TRBD1	TGTGCCAGCAAGAGGCACCAGGGGGCTTACGAGCAGTACTTC	CASKRHQGAYEQYF
-	TRBJ2-7	TRBV5-1	TRBD2	TGCGCCAGCAGCTTGGAGTCTAGCGGGGGGACGTACGAGCAGTACTTC	CASSLESSGGTYEQYF
few	TRBJ2-7	TRBV2	-	TGTGCCAGCAGTGAAGCGCTAGGGCTCGACGAGCAGTACTTC	CASSEALGLDEQYF
few	TRBJ2-7	TRBV20-1	-	TGCGGTGCCAGGACCCGGGACTACGAGCAGTACTTC	CGARTRDYEQYF
few	TRBJ1-4	TRBV20-1	-	TGCAGTGCTAGCTCTCATATAGGATTTCATGAAAAACTGTTTTTT	CSASSHIGFHEKLFF
-	TRBJ2-1	TRBV27	TRBD1	TGTGCCAGCAGCCGGGCCTCAGGGGGCAATGAGCAGTTCTTC	CASSRASGGNEQFF
-	TRBJ2-5	TRBV2	-	TGTGCCTCCGACAGTCTGGAGGAGACCCAGTACTTC	CASDSLEETQYF
few	TRBJ2-7	TRBV28	TRBD1	TGTGCCAGCAGAATCCGGGACAGGGACTCCTACGAGCAGTACTTC	CASRIRDRDSYEQYF
few	TRBJ2-5	TRBV5-1	TRBD1	TGCGCCAGCAGCTTGGTTAGGACAGGACAAGAGACCCAGTACTTC	CASSLVRTGQETQYF
-	TRBJ1-5	TRBV7-2	TRBD1	TGTGCCAGCAGCTTCGGGACAGGGGTCGGCAATCAGCCCCAGCATTTT	CASSFGTGVGNQPQHF
once	TRBJ2-7	TRBV14	-	TGTGCCAGCAGCCAAGATGAACGGTACGAGCAGTACTTC	CASSQDERYEQYF
-	TRBJ2-2	TRBV12-3/TRBV12-4	-	TGTGCCAGCAGTTTTAGGCCCACCGGGGAGCTGTTTTTT	CASSFRPTGELFF
-	TRBJ2-3	TRBV6-1	TRBD1	TGTGCCAGCAGTGAACGCCCGACAGGGAGTATACAGTATTTT	CASSERPTGSIQYF
-	TRBJ2-4	TRBV7-3	-	TGTGCCAGCAGCCTGGGGGGCATTTTAAGGGAAAACATTCACTACTTC	CASSLGGILRENIHYF
-	TRBJ1-1	TRBV5-6	-	TGTGCCAGCAGCCTTAGGTTCCGCGGTGAAGCTTTCTTT	CASSLRFRGEAFF
-	TRBJ2-1	TRBV29-1	-	TGCAGCGTTGGAAGGGCAGACCTTAATGAGCAGTTCTTC	CSVGRADLNEQFF
few	TRBJ2-5	TRBV5-1	TRBD2	TGCGCCAGCAGCGCCGGGACTAGCGGGCAACAAGAGACCCAGTACTTC	CASSAGTSGQQETQYF
-	TRBJ1-2	TRBV3-1	TRBD1	TGTGCCAGCAGCCGGACAGGGGAGGGCTACACCTTC	CASSRTGEGYTF
-	TRBJ1-2	TRBV3-1	-	TGTGCCAGCAGCCAGACGGCGGTGCAGGAGAACTATGGCTACACCTTC	CASSQTAVQENYGYTF
-	TRBJ2-7	TRBV2	-	TGTGCCAGCAGAGCTACACTCTACGAGCAGTACTTC	CASRATLYEQYF
-	TRBJ2-4	TRBV20-1	-	TGCAGTGCTCGCGGGGCCATGGGAAACATTCAGTACTTC	CSARGAMGNIQYF
-	TRBJ1-1	TRBV7-7	-	TGTGCTAGCAGCGAGTCAGAGAACACTGAAGCTTTCTTT	CASSESENTEAFF
few	TRBJ2-5	TRBV6-5	TRBD2	TGTGCCAGCAGTCCCACGGGGGGGCACCAAGAGACCCAGTACTTC	CASSPTGGHQETQYF
many	TRBJ1-5	TRBV5-1	-	TGCGCCAGCAGCTTGGATGGAGACAGCAATCAGCCCCAGCATTTT	CASSLDGDSNQPQHF
-	TRBJ2-1	TRBV4-1	TRBD2	TGCGCCAGCAGCCTAGCGGGGGGGCCGAATGGGCAGTTCTTC	CASSLAGGPNGQFF
few	TRBJ2-5	TRBV20-1	-	TGCAGTGCTAGAGGATTAATCAGAATAAAGACCCAGTACTTC	CSARGLIRIKTQYF
few	TRBJ2-5	TRBV20-1	TRBD2	TGCAGTGCTAGACTAGCGGGGGGGCCGGGGACCCAGTACTTC	CSARLAGGPGTQYF
-	TRBJ2-7	TRBV27	TRBD2	TGTGCCAGCAGTTTATTGGGCGGGGGAACATACGAGCAGTACTTC	CASSLLGGGTYEQYF
-	TRBJ1-1	TRBV29-1	-	TGCAGCGTTTTGGCAGGTCCCACTGAAGCTTTCTTT	CSVLAGPTEAFF
-	TRBJ1-4	TRBV12-3/TRBV12-4	-	TGTGCCAGCAGTTTAGCGACCGGGATAGATGAAAAACTGTTTTTT	CASSLATGIDEKLFF
-	TRBJ2-1	TRBV20-1	TRBD2	TGCAGTGCTGGCTATAGCGGGGGGGCAAATTTTGAGCAGTTCTTC	CSAGYSGGANFEQFF
few	TRBJ2-7	TRBV3-1	TRBD1	TGTGCCAGCAGCCAAACAGGGGGCGAGCAGTACTTC	CASSQTGGEQYF
-	TRBJ1-2	TRBV2	TRBD1	TGTGCCAGCACAGAAGGAAGGGGGCGCGCCTTTAACTATGGCTACACCTTC	CASTEGRGRAFNYGYTF